This entry lists 14 T cell receptor beta chains sequenced from one sample in a study of OX40 agonist ivuxolimab in advanced cancers. Only in-frame clones appear in the TCRdb table, and some are missing; sequencing was by immunoSEQ multiplex PCR. This table has approximately 91,000 clones, roughly nine tenths appearing once. Source: CD4+ or CD8+ T cells sorted from blood, taken in a trial of the OX40 agonist ivuxolimab. These receptors all come from an adult with an advanced solid tumor such as melanoma, head and neck, liver or kidney cancer.

This chain links TRBV27 with TRBJ2-1, with a tentative D call TRBD1 (6 bases). The CDR3 loop spans 13 amino acids. The V gene lost 6 bases and the J gene lost 7 bases, with 13 bases spanning the gap. Germline values: CDR1 MNHEY, CDR2 SMNVEV (reference sequence). This CDR3 reads CASSTGFMNEQFF. The DNA of the CDR3 is TGTGCCAGCAGCACAGGGTTTATGAATGAGCAGTTCTTC.

The V gene is TRBV2, the J gene TRBJ1-1; D gene uncertain. Germline CDR1 SNHLY, CDR2 FYNNEI. This CDR3 has 12 amino acids. Written as DNA, the CDR3 is TGTGCTTCAAGGAAAGTCGACACTGAAGCTTTCTTT. As protein: CASRKVDTEAFF.

V and J are TRBV18 and TRBJ2-2, with D tentatively TRBD2 (5 bases). The germline V and J ends were trimmed by 0 bases and 3 bases, with 8 bases remaining between them. The CDR3 covers 15 residues. Germline values: CDR1 KGHSH, CDR2 LQKENI. CDR3 nucleotides: TGTGCCAGCTCACCACCGAGCGGTTACACCGGGGAGCTGTTTTTT. Protein product: CASSPPSGYTGELFF.

The CDR3 DNA is TGTGCCAGCAGCCAAGTCGACACGGGGGGCGTCGAGCAGTACTTC. This gives the protein CASSQVDTGGVEQYF. J is TRBJ2-7 and V is TRBV4-2; tentatively, D is TRBD2 (7 bases). Germline CDR1 and CDR2: LGHNA and YNFKEQ. The V and J ends lost 1 base and 6 bases respectively, with 16 bases between them. The CDR3 has 15 residues.

This clone occurred a few times. J is TRBJ1-1 and V is TRBV29-1; D gene unclear. The CDR3 runs 10 residues. Per the germline V gene, CDR1 is SQVTM and CDR2 is ANQGSEA. V lost 3 bases and J lost 6, with 5 bases in between. CDR3 loop: CSVDGPEAFF. The DNA of the CDR3 is TGCAGCGTTGACGGTCCTGAAGCTTTCTTT.

The chain recombines TRBV5-1 with TRBJ2-3; D possibly uses TRBD1 or TRBD2 (6 bases each). The length of the CDR3 is 16 residues. Trimming removed 0 bases at V and 3 bases at J, with 14 bases between. Germline values: CDR1 SGHRS, CDR2 YFSETQ. CDR3: CASSLELGGVTDTQYF. Here the CDR3 DNA reads TGCGCCAGCAGCTTGGAGTTGGGGGGCGTTACAGATACGCAGTATTTT.

This clone was seen a handful of times. The chain links TRBV11-3 to TRBJ2-3, with 8 positions matching TRBD1. The CDR3 contains 15 residues. Losses at the gene ends were 3 bases for V and 4 bases for J; bases not matched to a gene: 6. The germline CDR1 and CDR2 sequences are SGHNT and YENEEA. In DNA, the CDR3 is TGTGCCAGCAGCTTGAGACAGGGGAATGCAGATACGCAGTATTTT. Its translation is CASSLRQGNADTQYF. Full variable domain (outside the CDR3, taken from reference TRBV11-3 and TRBJ2-3): EAGVVQSPRYKIIEKKQPVAFWCNPISGHNTLYWYLQNLGQGPELLIRYENEEAVDDSQLPKDRFSAERLKGVDSTLKIQPAELGDSAVYLCASSLRQGNADTQYFGPGTRLTVL.

The rearrangement links TRBV18 to TRBJ1-1; D possibly corresponds to TRBD1 (6 bases). V dropped 3 bases and J dropped 6 bases, with 11 bases sitting between them. The CDR3 loop spans 13 amino acids. Germline-derived CDR1 and CDR2 are KGHSH and LQKENI. This CDR3 is CASSPPEGAEAFF. The CDR3 nucleotides read TGTGCCAGCTCACCCCCGGAGGGGGCTGAAGCTTTCTTT.

V usage is TRBV6-1 and J usage is TRBJ2-5, with a weak D call TRBD2 (6 bases). V lost 4 bases and J 5 bases, leaving 11 bases between the germline ends. The length of the CDR3 is 13 residues. CDR1 is MNHNS and CDR2 is SASEGT in the germline V gene. In DNA, the CDR3 is TGTGCCAGCAGTGCACGGGACTGGGAGACCCAGTACTTC. It codes for CASSARDWETQYF.

This chain links TRBV9 with TRBJ2-7, with D possibly being TRBD1 or TRBD2 (6 bases each). Germline values: CDR1 SGDLS, CDR2 YYNGEE. This CDR3 spans 16 amino acids. V gave up 0 bases and J gave up 6 bases, with 19 bases separating them. The CDR3 nucleotides read TGTGCCAGCAGCGTAGCTAGGGGGGTCCAGGTGGGCGAGCAGTACTTC. Its translation: CASSVARGVQVGEQYF.

V is TRBV28 and J is TRBJ2-5; 11 bases match TRBD2. Germline lookup yields CDR1 MDHEN and CDR2 SYDVKM. J lost 6 bases, V lost 4 bases, and 7 bases had no gene match. The CDR3 is 15 amino acids. The CDR3: CASSYGTSGGKTQYF. The CDR3 bases are TGTGCCAGCAGTTACGGGACTAGCGGAGGGAAGACCCAGTACTTC.

The V and J genes are TRBV4-1 and TRBJ2-3, with TRBD2 matching 11 bases. The CDR3 sequence is 16 residues long. Germline CDR1 MGHRA, CDR2 YSYEKL. The trim removed 4 bases at V and 7 bases at J, leaving 10 bases unmatched. The DNA of the CDR3 is TGCGCCAGCAGCCTAGGTCTAGCGGGGGGCCAGTATACGCAGTATTTT. It yields the protein CASSLGLAGGQYTQYF.

This chain connects TRBV7-3 to TRBJ1-6; 11 bases line up with TRBD1. V lost 0 bases, J lost 8 bases, and 0 bases stayed unmatched. This CDR3 contains 15 residues. Per germline, CDR1 SGHTA and CDR2 FQGTGA. Here the CDR3 DNA reads TGTGCCAGCAGCTTAACGGGACAGGGGGATTCACCCCTCCACTTT. It translates to CASSLTGQGDSPLHF.

This clone appeared a single time. This chain links TRBV18 with TRBJ2-7, with a possible D match to TRBD2 (6 bases). V shed 0 bases and J shed 6 bases, with 15 bases lying between them. The V gene's germline CDR1 is KGHSH and CDR2 LQKENI. The length of the CDR3 is 15 residues. CDR3 in amino acids: CASSPPGTQGGEQYF. The CDR3 DNA follows: TGTGCCAGCTCACCACCTGGGACCCAGGGAGGCGAGCAGTACTTC. Combining the CDR3 with reference TRBV18 and TRBJ2-7 gives the whole variable domain NAGVMQNPRHLVRRRGQEARLRCSPMKGHSHVYWYRQLPEEGLKFMVYLQKENIIDESGMPKERFSAEFPKEGPSILRIQQVVRGDSAAYFCASSPPGTQGGEQYFGPGTRLTVT.